This T cell receptor beta chain was recovered during a study of cytomegalovirus exposure and HLA in healthy donors. About the study: Later analysis reported that the 110 or so validation repertoires shared the platform of the roughly 670 first-cohort repertoires. Whole-study results and caveats: Subsequent analysis of the 100 to 150 validation repertoires found a tendency for first-cohort TCR clusters to co-occur. Researchers catalogued over 150 TCR beta chains as cytomegalovirus-associated. Across donors, most TCRs were seen rarely, yet some public ones were widespread.

Notes on this clone: As yet, its antigen is unknown.

Here immunoSEQ multiplex PCR was the method, and the copy in TCRdb shows in-frame clones only, minus some. The sample records under 300,000 clones, around 90% being singletons. Deletions cut 0 bases from V and 5 bases from J, with 21 bases between. The CDR3 runs to 17 residues. The germline CDR1 and CDR2 sequences are SQVTM and ANQGSEA. Sequencing was performed on PBMCs. This chain links TRBV29-1 with TRBJ2-3, with D tentatively TRBD1 (5 bases). The receptor was derived from a woman under 30 in good health and CMV-seronegative. CDR3 protein: CSVEDRQGRLAKDTQYF. In DNA, the CDR3 is TGCAGCGTTGAAGATCGGCAGGGTCGATTGGCAAAAGATACGCAGTATTTT.